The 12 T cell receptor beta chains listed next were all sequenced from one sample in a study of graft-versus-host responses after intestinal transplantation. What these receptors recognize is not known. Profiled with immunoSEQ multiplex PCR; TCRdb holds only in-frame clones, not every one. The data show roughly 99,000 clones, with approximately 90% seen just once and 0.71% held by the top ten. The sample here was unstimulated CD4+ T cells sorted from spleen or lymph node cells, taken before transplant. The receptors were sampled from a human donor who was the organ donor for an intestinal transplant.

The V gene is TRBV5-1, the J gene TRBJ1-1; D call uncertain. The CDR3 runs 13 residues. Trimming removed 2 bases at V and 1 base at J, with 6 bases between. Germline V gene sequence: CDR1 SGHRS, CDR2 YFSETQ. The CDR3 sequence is CASSFGQNTEAFF. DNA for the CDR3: TGCGCCAGCAGCTTCGGTCAGAACACTGAAGCTTTCTTT.

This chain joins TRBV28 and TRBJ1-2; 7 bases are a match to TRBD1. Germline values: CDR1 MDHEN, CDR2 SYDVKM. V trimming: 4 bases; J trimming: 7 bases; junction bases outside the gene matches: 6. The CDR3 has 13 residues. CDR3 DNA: TGTGCCAGCAGTTCCCCGACAGGGTTTGGCTACACCTTC. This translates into CASSSPTGFGYTF.

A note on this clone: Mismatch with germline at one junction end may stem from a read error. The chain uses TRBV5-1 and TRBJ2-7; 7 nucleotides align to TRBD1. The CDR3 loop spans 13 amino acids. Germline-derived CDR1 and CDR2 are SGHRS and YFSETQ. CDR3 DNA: TGCACCAGCAGCCCCCCAGACAGGGACGAGCAGTACTTC. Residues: CTSSPPDRDEQYF. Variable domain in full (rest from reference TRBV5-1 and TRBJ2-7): KAGVTQTPRYLIKTRGQQVTLSCSPISGHRSVSWYQQTPGQGLQFLFEYFSETQRNKGNFPGRFSGRQFSNSRSEMNVSTLELGDSALYLCTSSPPDRDEQYFGPGTRLTVT.

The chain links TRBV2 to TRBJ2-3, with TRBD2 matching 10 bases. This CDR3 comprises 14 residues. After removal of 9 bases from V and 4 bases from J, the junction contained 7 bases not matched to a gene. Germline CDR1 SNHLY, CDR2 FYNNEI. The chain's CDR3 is CASRGGLASDTQYF. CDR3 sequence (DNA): TGTGCCAGTCGAGGGGGACTAGCGTCAGATACGCAGTATTTT.

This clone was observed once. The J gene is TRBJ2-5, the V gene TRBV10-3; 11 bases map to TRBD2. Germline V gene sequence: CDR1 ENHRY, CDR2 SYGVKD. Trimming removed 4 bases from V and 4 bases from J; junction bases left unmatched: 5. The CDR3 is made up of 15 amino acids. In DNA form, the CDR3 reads TGTGCCATCAGTGTCACTAGCGGGGGTGGAGAGACCCAGTACTTC. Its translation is CAISVTSGGGETQYF.

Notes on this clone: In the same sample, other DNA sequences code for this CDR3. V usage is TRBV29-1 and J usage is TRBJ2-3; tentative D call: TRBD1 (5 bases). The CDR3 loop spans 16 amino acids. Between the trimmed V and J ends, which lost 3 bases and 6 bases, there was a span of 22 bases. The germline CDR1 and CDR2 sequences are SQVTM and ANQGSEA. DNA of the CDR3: TGCAGCGTTGAGGCTCAGCAGGGCGGTTTTGGCGATACGCAGTATTTT. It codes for CSVEAQQGGFGDTQYF.

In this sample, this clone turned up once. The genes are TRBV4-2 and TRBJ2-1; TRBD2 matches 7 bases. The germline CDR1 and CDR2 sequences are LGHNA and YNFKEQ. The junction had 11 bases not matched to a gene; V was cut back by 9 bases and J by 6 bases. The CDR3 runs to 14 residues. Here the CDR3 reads CASSAGNSGNEQFF. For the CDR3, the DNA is TGTGCCAGTTCAGCGGGAAATTCGGGCAATGAGCAGTTCTTC.

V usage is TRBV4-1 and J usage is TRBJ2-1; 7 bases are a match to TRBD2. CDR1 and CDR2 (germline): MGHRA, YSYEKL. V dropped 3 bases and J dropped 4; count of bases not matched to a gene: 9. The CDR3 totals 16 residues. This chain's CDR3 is CASSQRSGTTYNEQFF. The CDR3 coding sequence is TGCGCCAGCAGCCAGCGTTCCGGGACTACATACAATGAGCAGTTCTTC.

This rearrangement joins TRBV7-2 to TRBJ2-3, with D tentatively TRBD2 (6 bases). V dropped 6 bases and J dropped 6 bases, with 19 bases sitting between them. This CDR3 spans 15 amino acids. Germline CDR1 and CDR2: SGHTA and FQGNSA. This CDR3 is CASRAFNGAGDTQYF. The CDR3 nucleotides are TGTGCCAGCAGAGCCTTCAATGGGGCGGGGGATACGCAGTATTTT.

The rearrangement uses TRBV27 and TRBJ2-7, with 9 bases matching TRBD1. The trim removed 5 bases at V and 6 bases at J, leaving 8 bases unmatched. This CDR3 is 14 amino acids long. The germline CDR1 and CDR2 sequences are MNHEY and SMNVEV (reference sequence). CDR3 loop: CASSIHRGHIEQYF. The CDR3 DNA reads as TGTGCCAGCAGTATACACAGGGGGCATATCGAGCAGTACTTC.

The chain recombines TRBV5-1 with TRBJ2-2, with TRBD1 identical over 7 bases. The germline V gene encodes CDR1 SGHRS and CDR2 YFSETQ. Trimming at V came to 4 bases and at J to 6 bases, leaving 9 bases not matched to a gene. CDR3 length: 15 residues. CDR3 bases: TGCGCCAGCAGCCCCGCGACAGGGTATGCCGGGGAGCTGTTTTTT. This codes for CASSPATGYAGELFF.

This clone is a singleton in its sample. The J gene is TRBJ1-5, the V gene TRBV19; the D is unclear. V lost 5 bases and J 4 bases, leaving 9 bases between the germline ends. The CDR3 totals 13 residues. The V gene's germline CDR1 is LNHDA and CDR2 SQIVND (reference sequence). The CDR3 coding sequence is TGTGCCAGTAGTCCCCTGGTGAATCAGCCCCAGCATTTT. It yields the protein CASSPLVNQPQHF.